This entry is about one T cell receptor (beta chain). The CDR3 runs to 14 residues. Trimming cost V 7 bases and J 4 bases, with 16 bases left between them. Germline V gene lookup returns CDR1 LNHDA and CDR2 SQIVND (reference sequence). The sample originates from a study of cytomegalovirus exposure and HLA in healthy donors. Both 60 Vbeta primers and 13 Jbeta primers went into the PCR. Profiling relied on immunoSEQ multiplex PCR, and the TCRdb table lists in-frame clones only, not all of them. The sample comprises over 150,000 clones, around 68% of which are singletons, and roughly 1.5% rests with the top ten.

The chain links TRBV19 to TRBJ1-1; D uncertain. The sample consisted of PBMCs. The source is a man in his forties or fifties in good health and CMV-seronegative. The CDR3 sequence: CASIAPGDGTEAFF. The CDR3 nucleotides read TGTGCCAGTATCGCCCCCGGGGATGGCACTGAAGCTTTCTTT.